What follows are 30 T cell receptor beta chains derived from one specimen sequenced in a study of blood T cell repertoires in COVID-19. The protocol was immunoSEQ multiplex PCR, while the TCRdb copy is restricted to in-frame clones and leaves out a portion. The sample shows 120,000 or so clones, approximately 85% of them seen only once. The sample comprised peripheral blood. Source of these receptors: a woman aged 80 or over with acute or convalescent COVID-19.

The V and J genes are TRBV21-1 and TRBJ2-7; TRBD2 reflects the table's D call only, with no check against the DNA. TRBV21-1 is flagged as a pseudogene. CDR3 length: 16 residues. CDR3 in amino acids: CASSKGHEESSYEQYF. CDR3 nucleotides: TGTGCCAGCAGCAAAGGGCATGAGGAAAGCTCCTACGAGCAGTACTTC.

V and J are TRBV7-9 and TRBJ2-1; 10 nucleotides align to TRBD1. V trimming: 0 bases; J trimming: 6 bases; junction bases outside the gene matches: 2. This CDR3 comprises 15 residues. CDR1 and CDR2 (germline): SEHNR, FQNEAQ (reference sequence). The CDR3 here is CASSLARDRGNEQFF. In nucleotides, the CDR3 is TGTGCCAGCAGCTTAGCGCGGGACAGGGGCAATGAGCAGTTCTTC.

The V call is TRBV29-1, the J call TRBJ2-3; D possibly corresponds to TRBD2 (5 bases). This CDR3 comprises 14 residues. Trimming took off 6 bases at V and 3 bases at J, with 16 bases between the two ends. Germline CDR1 SQVTM, CDR2 ANQGSEA. The CDR3 nucleotides are TGCAGCGTAGCACTAGACCGGAGGACAGATACGCAGTATTTT. This codes for CSVALDRRTDTQYF.

This chain links TRBV9 with TRBJ1-4; D is perhaps TRBD1 (6 bases). This CDR3 is built from 18 residues. The germline V gene has CDR1 SGDLS and CDR2 YYNGEE. V lost 4 bases and J 3 bases, leaving 22 bases between the germline ends. The CDR3 coding sequence is TGTGCCAGCAGCTCCACCGGACAGAGCCCGTGGGCTAATGAAAAACTGTTTTTT. This translates into CASSSTGQSPWANEKLFF.

The J gene is TRBJ2-2, the V gene TRBV13; tentative D call: TRBD1 (5 bases). CDR1 PRHDT and CDR2 FYEKMQ come from the germline V gene (reference sequence). This CDR3 is 14 amino acids long. V lost 8 bases to trimming and J lost 0 bases, with 10 bases between them. The CDR3 here is CASQRGANTGELFF. DNA for the CDR3: TGTGCCAGCCAAAGGGGCGCGAACACCGGGGAGCTGTTTTTT.

The rearrangement links TRBV20-1 to TRBJ2-7, with unresolved D. The V end lost 3 bases, the J end lost 1 base, and 13 bases lay between the germline ends. Germline V CDR1 and CDR2: DFQATT, SNEGSKA (reference sequence). CDR3 length equals 14 residues. CDR3 residues: CSASSADISYEQYF. CDR3 nucleotides: TGCAGTGCTAGTTCGGCAGACATTTCCTACGAGCAGTACTTC.

The chain couples TRBV12-3 or TRBV12-4 to TRBJ2-1; D call uncertain. Trimming stripped 3 bases from V and 9 bases from J, with 6 bases between. The CDR3 runs 11 residues. The CDR3 nucleotides are TGTGCCAGCAGTTTTTCTAGTGAGCAGTTCTTC. Protein product: CASSFSSEQFF.

V gene TRBV5-4 combines with J gene TRBJ2-2; 9 nucleotides match TRBD2. CDR1 is SGHNT and CDR2 is YYREEE in the germline V gene (reference sequence). The CDR3 runs 15 residues. J lost 4 bases, V lost 1 base, and 2 bases had no gene match. CDR3 DNA sequence: TGTGCCAGCAGCTTGAGACTAGCGGCCACCGGGGAGCTGTTTTTT. It yields the protein CASSLRLAATGELFF. Complete variable domain (other parts from reference TRBV5-4 and TRBJ2-2): ETGVTQSPTHLIKTRGQQVTLRCSSQSGHNTVSWYQQALGQGPQFIFQYYREEENGRGNFPPRFSGLQFPNYSSELNVNALELDDSALYLCASSLRLAATGELFFGEGSRLTVL.

J is TRBJ1-1 and V is TRBV16, with D uncertain. From germline, CDR1 is KGHSY and CDR2 FQNENV. Trimming cost V 0 bases and J 4 bases, with 12 bases left between them. This CDR3 contains 15 residues. The CDR3 sequence is CASSQSSGWSTEAFF. CDR3 sequence (DNA): TGTGCCAGCAGCCAATCATCCGGGTGGAGCACTGAAGCTTTCTTT.

The chain is built from TRBV27 and TRBJ2-3, with TRBD2 as a possible D gene (6 bases). Trimming shortened V by 3 bases and J by 6 bases, and 13 bases separated the two germline ends. This CDR3 has 14 residues. The germline CDR1 and CDR2 sequences are MNHEY and SMNVEV (reference sequence). CDR3 in amino acids: CASSFRGGPDTQYF. CDR3 coding DNA: TGTGCCAGCAGTTTCCGCGGAGGGCCGGATACGCAGTATTTT.

This chain links TRBV6-6 with TRBJ1-1, with D tentatively TRBD1 (5 bases). The V gene's germline CDR1 is MNHNY and CDR2 SVGAGI (reference sequence). The CDR3 length is 14 residues. V lost 4 bases to trimming and J lost 4 bases, with 13 bases between them. CDR3 nucleotide sequence: TGTGCCAGCAGTTCCGCAGGGATGGTCACTGAAGCTTTCTTT. Translation: CASSSAGMVTEAFF.

J is TRBJ1-4 and V is TRBV6-5, with 8 nucleotides matching TRBD1. The germline CDR1 and CDR2 sequences are MNHEY and SVGAGI. After removal of 2 bases from V and 0 bases from J, the junction contained 2 bases not matched to a gene. The CDR3 consists of 16 residues. The DNA of the CDR3 is TGTGCCAGCAGTTACGGGACAGGAGCAACTAATGAAAAACTGTTTTTT. Translated, it gives CASSYGTGATNEKLFF.

CDR3 sequence reads: CASSILGTGDSSYNEQFF. CDR3 in DNA: TGTGCCAGTAGTATTCTGGGAACAGGCGATAGCTCCTACAATGAGCAGTTCTTC. V gene TRBV19 combines with J gene TRBJ2-1; D might be TRBD1 (5 bases). The germline V gene has CDR1 LNHDA and CDR2 SQIVND (reference sequence). CDR3 length: 18 residues. V lost 3 bases, J lost 0 bases, and 18 bases lay in between.

The CDR3 DNA reads TGTGCCAGCAGCAGCCCCCTGGGAGGTAAAGAGACCCAGTACTTC. The encoded protein is CASSSPLGGKETQYF. The chain carries TRBV27 and TRBJ2-5; maybe TRBD2 (6 bases). The CDR3 sequence is 15 residues long. Germline lookup yields CDR1 MNHEY and CDR2 SMNVEV (reference sequence). Between the trimmed V and J ends, which lost 6 bases and 3 bases, there was a span of 17 bases.

J is TRBJ2-1 and V is TRBV2; possible D gene TRBD2, 6 bases. V shed 7 bases and J shed 7 bases, with 14 bases lying between them. Per germline, CDR1 SNHLY and CDR2 FYNNEI. The CDR3 has 13 residues. The CDR3 DNA is TGTGCCAGCACCTCGGTGGAGGGGAATGAGCAGTTCTTC. Protein product: CASTSVEGNEQFF.

The genes are TRBV18 and TRBJ2-7; 7 bases map to TRBD1. The V and J ends lost 2 bases and 2 bases, in that order; junction bases with no gene match: 3. Per the germline V gene, CDR1 is KGHSH and CDR2 is LQKENI. This CDR3 has 14 amino acids. The CDR3 region has the DNA TGTGCCAGCTCACCAGGGACAGATGCCTACGAGCAGTACGTC. It encodes CASSPGTDAYEQYV.

The chain combines TRBV7-2 with TRBJ2-3, with 9 bases lining up with TRBD1. Germline assignment: CDR1 SGHTA and CDR2 FQGNSA. CDR3 length: 15 residues. V lost 0 bases, J lost 6 bases, and 4 bases stayed unmatched. CDR3 sequence: CASSLATGGSDTQYF. The CDR3 DNA reads TGTGCCAGCAGCTTAGCGACAGGGGGAAGTGATACGCAGTATTTT.

V usage is TRBV11-3 and J usage is TRBJ2-3; 8 positions match TRBD2. This CDR3 region has 16 residues. Per germline, CDR1 SGHNT and CDR2 YENEEA. V shed 1 base, J shed 1 base, and the junction held 4 bases outside the gene matches. The CDR3 coding sequence is TGTGCCAGCAGCTTAGGGACGGGGGGGGGCACAGATACGCAGTATTTT. Translation: CASSLGTGGGTDTQYF.

The chain couples TRBV19 to TRBJ1-5; D possibly corresponds to TRBD1 (5 bases). Germline CDR1 LNHDA, CDR2 SQIVND (reference sequence). V lost 7 bases and J lost 0, with 16 bases in between. This CDR3 comprises 16 residues. CDR3 bases: TGTGCCAGTAAGGGGTGGGGAAGCATTAGCAATCAGCCCCAGCATTTT. Its protein is CASKGWGSISNQPQHF.

The chain combines TRBV28 with TRBJ1-1; 7 nucleotides agree with TRBD1. CDR3 size: 13 residues. The junction had 5 bases not matched to a gene; V was cut back by 6 bases and J by 4 bases. CDR1 and CDR2 (germline): MDHEN, SYDVKM. For the CDR3, the DNA is TGTGCCAGCAGACCCTCAGGGGGCACTGAAGCTTTCTTT. It translates to CASRPSGGTEAFF.

The V call is TRBV11-2, the J call TRBJ2-2, with D maybe TRBD1 (6 bases). The germline V gene has CDR1 SGHAT and CDR2 FQNNGV. V dropped 5 bases and J dropped 1 base, with 14 bases sitting between them. The CDR3 totals 16 residues. The CDR3 loop is CASSQLTGRNTGELFF. For the CDR3, the DNA is TGTGCCAGCAGCCAACTCACAGGGCGGAACACCGGGGAGCTGTTTTTT. Combining the CDR3 with reference TRBV11-2 and TRBJ2-2 gives the whole variable domain EAGVAQSPRYKIIEKRQSVAFWCNPISGHATLYWYQQILGQGPKLLIQFQNNGVVDDSQLPKDRFSAERLKGVDSTLKIQPAKLEDSAVYLCASSQLTGRNTGELFFGEGSRLTVL.

The chain joins TRBV5-5 to TRBJ1-5; 8 bases match TRBD1. Trimming removed 2 bases from V and 4 bases from J; junction bases left unmatched: 2. The CDR3 covers 14 residues. CDR1 SGHKS and CDR2 YYEKEE come from the germline V gene (reference sequence). CDR3 nucleotide sequence: TGTGCCAGCAGCTTACAGGGGGTGAATCAGCCCCAGCATTTT. Its protein is CASSLQGVNQPQHF.

This clone was seen only once. The V gene is TRBV18, the J gene TRBJ1-1; a weak D match, TRBD1 (5 bases). The CDR3 consists of 16 residues. Germline lookup yields CDR1 KGHSH and CDR2 LQKENI. Trimming shortened V by 3 bases and J by 0 bases, and 14 bases separated the two germline ends. CDR3: CASSPGEASMNTEAFF. In nucleotides, the CDR3 is TGTGCCAGCTCACCGGGGGAGGCCTCCATGAACACTGAAGCTTTCTTT.

V and J are TRBV3-1 (or the pseudogene TRBV3-2) and TRBJ1-2; 9 bases align to TRBD1. This CDR3 region has 14 residues. The V and J ends lost 7 bases and 5 bases, in that order; junction bases with no gene match: 8. Germline CDR1 LGHDT, CDR2 YNNKEL (reference sequence). CDR3 nucleotide sequence: TGTGCCAGCACCCCGGGACAGGGCCCATATGGCTACACCTTC. Amino acids: CASTPGQGPYGYTF.

This sequence joins TRBV2 and TRBJ2-5; possible D gene TRBD1, 6 bases. V lost 2 bases, J lost 3 bases, and 13 bases lay in between. The CDR3 spans 15 residues. The germline gives CDR1 SNHLY, CDR2 FYNNEI. The CDR3 DNA is TGTGCCAGCAGTGAAACGAACAGGGCAAAAGAGACCCAGTACTTC. Its translation is CASSETNRAKETQYF.

The J gene is TRBJ1-6, the V gene TRBV4-2; 9 nucleotides align to TRBD1. V was clipped by 1 base and J by 6 bases; unmatched bases: 7. This CDR3 has 17 amino acids. CDR1 and CDR2 (germline): LGHNA, YNFKEQ. The CDR3 nucleotides are TGTGCCAGCAGCCAAGCCGTTGAGGGACAGGGTAATTCACCCCTCCACTTT. Its translation: CASSQAVEGQGNSPLHF.

This sequence joins TRBV6-5 and TRBJ1-5; 8 bases align to TRBD1. CDR1 MNHEY and CDR2 SVGAGI come from the germline V gene. J gave up 4 bases and V 2 bases, and 7 bases lay outside the gene matches. The CDR3 is 16 amino acids. CDR3: CASSYSGQGGNQPQHF. The CDR3, as DNA: TGTGCCAGCAGTTACAGCGGACAGGGAGGGAATCAGCCCCAGCATTTT.

CDR3 protein: CASSPTGTTDTQYF. CDR3 sequence (DNA): TGTGCCAGCTCACCGACAGGGACCACAGATACGCAGTATTTT. This chain connects TRBV18 to TRBJ2-3; TRBD1 agrees at 7 bases. Germline V gene data show CDR1 as KGHSH and CDR2 as LQKENI. The CDR3 runs to 14 residues. The junction had 2 bases not matched to a gene; V was cut back by 3 bases and J by 2 bases.

This rearrangement joins TRBV15 to TRBJ1-3, with TRBD1 as a possible D gene (6 bases). CDR1 and CDR2 from the germline V gene are LNHNV and YYDKDF (reference sequence). The V gene lost 6 bases and the J gene lost 0 bases, with 9 bases spanning the gap. This CDR3 is 14 amino acids long. CDR3 bases: TGTGCCACCAGACAGGGAACCTCTGGAAACACCATATATTTT. The encoded protein is CATRQGTSGNTIYF.

The chain recombines TRBV7-2 with TRBJ2-7; 12 nucleotides line up with TRBD2. The V gene end was trimmed by 5 bases and the J gene end by 3 bases; junction bases not matched to a gene: 17. The CDR3 spans 19 residues. Looked up from germline, CDR1 is SGHTA and CDR2 is FQGNSA. The CDR3 DNA follows: TGTGCCAGCAGCCTCTACCAGGGACTAGCGGGTGGGAGGAGCTACGAGCAGTACTTC. Its translation is CASSLYQGLAGGRSYEQYF.